The clone carrying this T cell receptor beta chain was counted only a few times. The antigen is undetermined. J was trimmed by 1 base and V by 4 bases; bases with no gene match: 9. This CDR3 contains 18 residues. Germline CDR1 is KGHDR and CDR2 is SFDVKD. One entry per CDR3 protein, called by TCRdb with MiXCR from the 5' RACE reads. The sample holds roughly 580,000 distinct CDR3 sequences, around 17% seen once. This specimen belongs to a study of T-cell memory formation after mild COVID-19. Findings and limits, study-wide: Specificity for SARS-CoV-2 was not confirmed among the second-wave clones peaking on day 37.

The sequence came from an adult woman who had mild COVID-19 (a few samples of this study predate the infection). Cell type and time point are not known. V and J are TRBV24-1 and TRBJ2-1; 10 bases are a match to TRBD2. The sample comprised PBMCs or a T cell subset sorted from them (not recorded which). The CDR3 nucleotides are TGTGCCACCAGTGACACCCGACTAGCGGGTGCTTCCTACAATGAGCAGTTCTTC. Residues: CATSDTRLAGASYNEQFF.